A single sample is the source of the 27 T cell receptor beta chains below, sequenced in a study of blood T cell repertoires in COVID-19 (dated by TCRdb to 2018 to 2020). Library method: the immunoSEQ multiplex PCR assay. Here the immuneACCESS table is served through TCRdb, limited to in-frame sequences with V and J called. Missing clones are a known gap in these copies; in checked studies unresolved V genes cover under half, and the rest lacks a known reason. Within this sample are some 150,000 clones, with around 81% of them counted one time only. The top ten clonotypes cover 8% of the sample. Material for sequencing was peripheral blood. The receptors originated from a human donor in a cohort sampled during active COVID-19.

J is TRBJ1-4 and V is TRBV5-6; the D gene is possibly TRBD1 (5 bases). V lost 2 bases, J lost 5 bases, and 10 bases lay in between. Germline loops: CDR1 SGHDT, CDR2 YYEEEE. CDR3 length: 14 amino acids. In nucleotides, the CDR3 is TGTGCCAGCAGCTTAGTAGGGGTGAATGAAAAACTGTTTTTT. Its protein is CASSLVGVNEKLFF.

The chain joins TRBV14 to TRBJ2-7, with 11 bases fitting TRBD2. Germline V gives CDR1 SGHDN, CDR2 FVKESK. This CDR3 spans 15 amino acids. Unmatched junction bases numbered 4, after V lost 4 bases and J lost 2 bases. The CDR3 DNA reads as TGTGCCAGCAGCCGCACTAGCGGGGGAACCTACGAGCAGTACTTC. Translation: CASSRTSGGTYEQYF.

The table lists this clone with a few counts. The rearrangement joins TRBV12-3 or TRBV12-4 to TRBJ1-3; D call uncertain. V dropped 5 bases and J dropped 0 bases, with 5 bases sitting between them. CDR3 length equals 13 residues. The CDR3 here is CASSTYSGNTIYF. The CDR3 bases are TGTGCCAGCAGTACATACTCTGGAAACACCATATATTTT.

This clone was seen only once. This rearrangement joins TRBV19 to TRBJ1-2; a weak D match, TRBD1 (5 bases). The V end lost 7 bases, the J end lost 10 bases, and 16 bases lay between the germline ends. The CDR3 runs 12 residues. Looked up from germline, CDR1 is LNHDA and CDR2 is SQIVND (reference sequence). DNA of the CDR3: TGTGCCAGTACCACGGAGACAGATACCTACACCTTC. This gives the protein CASTTETDTYTF.

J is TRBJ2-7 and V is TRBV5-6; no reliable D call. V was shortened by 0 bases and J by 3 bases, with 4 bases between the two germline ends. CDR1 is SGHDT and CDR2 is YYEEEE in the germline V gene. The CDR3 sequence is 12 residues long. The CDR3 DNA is TGTGCCAGCAGCTTGGAACACTACGAGCAGTACTTC. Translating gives CASSLEHYEQYF.

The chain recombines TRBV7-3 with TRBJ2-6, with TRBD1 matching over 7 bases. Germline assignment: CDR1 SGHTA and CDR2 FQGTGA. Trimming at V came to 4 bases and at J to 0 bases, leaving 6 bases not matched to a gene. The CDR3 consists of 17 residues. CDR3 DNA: TGTGCCAGCAGCTCCCGGGACAGAGCCTCTGGGGCCAACGTCCTGACTTTC. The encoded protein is CASSSRDRASGANVLTF.

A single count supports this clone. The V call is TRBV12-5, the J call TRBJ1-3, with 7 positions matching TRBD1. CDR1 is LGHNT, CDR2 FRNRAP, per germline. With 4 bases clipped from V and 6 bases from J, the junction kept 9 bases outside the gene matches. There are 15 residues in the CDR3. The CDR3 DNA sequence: TGTGCTAGTGGTTCGGACAGGTTGCTTGCAAACACCATATATTTT. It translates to CASGSDRLLANTIYF. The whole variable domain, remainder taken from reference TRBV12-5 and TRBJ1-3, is DARVTQTPRHKVTEMGQEVTMRCQPILGHNTVFWYRQTMMQGLELLAYFRNRAPLDDSGMPKDRFSAEMPDATLATLKIQPSEPRDSAVYFCASGSDRLLANTIYFGEGSWLTVV.

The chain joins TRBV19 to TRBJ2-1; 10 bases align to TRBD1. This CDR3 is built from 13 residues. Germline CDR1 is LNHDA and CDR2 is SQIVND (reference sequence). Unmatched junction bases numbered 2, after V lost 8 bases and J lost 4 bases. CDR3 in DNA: TGTGCCAGTGGGACAGGGGTGTACAATGAGCAGTTCTTC. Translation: CASGTGVYNEQFF.

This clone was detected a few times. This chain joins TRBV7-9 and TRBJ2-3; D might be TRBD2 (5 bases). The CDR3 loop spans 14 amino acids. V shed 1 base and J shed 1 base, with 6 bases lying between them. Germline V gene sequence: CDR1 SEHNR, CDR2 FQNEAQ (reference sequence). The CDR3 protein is CASSLDGGTDTQYF. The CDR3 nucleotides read TGTGCCAGCAGCTTAGACGGGGGCACAGATACGCAGTATTTT.

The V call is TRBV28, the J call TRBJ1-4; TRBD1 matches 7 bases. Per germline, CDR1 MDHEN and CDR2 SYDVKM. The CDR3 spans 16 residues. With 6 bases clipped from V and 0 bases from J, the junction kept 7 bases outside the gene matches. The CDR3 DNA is TGTGCCAGCAGCTCTTGGGACAGTGCAACTAATGAAAAACTGTTTTTT. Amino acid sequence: CASSSWDSATNEKLFF.

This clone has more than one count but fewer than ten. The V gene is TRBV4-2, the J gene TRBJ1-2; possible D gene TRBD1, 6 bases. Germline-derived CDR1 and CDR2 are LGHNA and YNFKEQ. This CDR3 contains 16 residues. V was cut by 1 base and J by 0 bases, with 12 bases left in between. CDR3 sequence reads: CASSQVFGTPNYGYTF. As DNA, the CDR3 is TGTGCCAGCAGCCAAGTGTTCGGGACACCTAACTATGGCTACACCTTC.

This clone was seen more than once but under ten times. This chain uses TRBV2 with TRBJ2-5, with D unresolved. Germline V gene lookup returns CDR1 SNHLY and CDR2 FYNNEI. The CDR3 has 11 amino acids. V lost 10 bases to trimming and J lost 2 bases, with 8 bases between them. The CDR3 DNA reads TGTGCCACAACAGCACAAGAGACCCAGTACTTC. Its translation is CATTAQETQYF.

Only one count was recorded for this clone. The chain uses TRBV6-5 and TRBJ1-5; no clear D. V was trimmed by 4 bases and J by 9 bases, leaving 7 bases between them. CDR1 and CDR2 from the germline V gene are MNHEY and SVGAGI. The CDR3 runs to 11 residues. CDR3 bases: TGTGCCAGCAGTTCTCCGGGGCCCCAGCATTTT. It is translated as CASSSPGPQHF.

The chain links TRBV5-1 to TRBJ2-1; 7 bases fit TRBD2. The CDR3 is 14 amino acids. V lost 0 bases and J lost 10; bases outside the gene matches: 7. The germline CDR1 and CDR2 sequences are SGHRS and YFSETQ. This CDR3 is CASSLGLGGREQFF. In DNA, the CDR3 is TGCGCCAGCAGCTTGGGCCTCGGGGGGAGGGAGCAGTTCTTC.

CDR3 sequence: CAISEHNQETQYF. The CDR3 nucleotides are TGTGCCATCAGTGAGCACAACCAAGAGACCCAGTACTTC. The chain uses TRBV10-3 and TRBJ2-5; D is unresolved. V lost 2 bases to trimming and J lost 0 bases, with 4 bases between them. This CDR3 is 13 amino acids long. CDR1 is ENHRY, CDR2 SYGVKD, per germline.

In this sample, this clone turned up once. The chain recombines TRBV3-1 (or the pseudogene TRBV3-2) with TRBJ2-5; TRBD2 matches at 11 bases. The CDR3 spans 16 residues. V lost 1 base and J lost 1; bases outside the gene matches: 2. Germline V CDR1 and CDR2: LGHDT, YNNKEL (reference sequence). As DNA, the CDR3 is TGTGCCAGCAGCCAAGTAGCGGGGGGGGTCCAAGAGACCCAGTACTTC. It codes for CASSQVAGGVQETQYF.

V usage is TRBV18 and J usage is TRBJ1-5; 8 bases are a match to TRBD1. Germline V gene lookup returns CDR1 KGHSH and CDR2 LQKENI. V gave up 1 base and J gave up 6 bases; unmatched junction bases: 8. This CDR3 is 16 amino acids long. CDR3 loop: CASSPLDTGGSQPQHF. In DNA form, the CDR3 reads TGTGCCAGCTCACCACTCGATACAGGGGGTTCTCAGCCCCAGCATTTT.

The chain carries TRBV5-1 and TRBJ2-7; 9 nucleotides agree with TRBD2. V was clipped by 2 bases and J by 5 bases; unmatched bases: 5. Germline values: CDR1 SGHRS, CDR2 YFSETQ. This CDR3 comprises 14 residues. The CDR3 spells CASSLMRGGDEQYF. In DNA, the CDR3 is TGCGCCAGCAGCTTAATGCGGGGGGGCGACGAGCAGTACTTC.

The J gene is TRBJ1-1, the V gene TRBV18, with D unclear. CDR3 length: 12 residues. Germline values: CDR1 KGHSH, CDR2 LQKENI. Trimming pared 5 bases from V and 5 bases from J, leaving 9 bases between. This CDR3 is CASSASGTEAFF. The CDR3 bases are TGTGCCAGCTCAGCGTCGGGAACTGAAGCTTTCTTT.

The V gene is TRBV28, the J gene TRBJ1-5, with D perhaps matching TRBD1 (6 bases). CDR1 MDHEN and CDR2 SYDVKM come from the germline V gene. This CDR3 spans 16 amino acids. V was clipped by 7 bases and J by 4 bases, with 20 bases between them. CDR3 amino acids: CASTDEGGVRNQPQHF. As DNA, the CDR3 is TGTGCCAGCACCGATGAGGGGGGGGTGAGAAATCAGCCCCAGCATTTT.

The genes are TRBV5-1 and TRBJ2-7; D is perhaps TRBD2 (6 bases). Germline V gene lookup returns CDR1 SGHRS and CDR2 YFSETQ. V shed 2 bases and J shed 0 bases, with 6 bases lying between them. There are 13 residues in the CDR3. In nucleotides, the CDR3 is TGCGCCAGCAGCTTCGGGAGCTCCTACGAGCAGTACTTC. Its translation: CASSFGSSYEQYF.

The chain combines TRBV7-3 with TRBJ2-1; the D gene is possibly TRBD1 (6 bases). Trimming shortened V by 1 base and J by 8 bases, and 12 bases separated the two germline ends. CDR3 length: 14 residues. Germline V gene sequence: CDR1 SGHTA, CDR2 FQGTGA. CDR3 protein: CASSLRAGVDEQFF. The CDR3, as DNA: TGTGCCAGCAGCTTAAGGGCAGGGGTGGATGAGCAGTTCTTC.

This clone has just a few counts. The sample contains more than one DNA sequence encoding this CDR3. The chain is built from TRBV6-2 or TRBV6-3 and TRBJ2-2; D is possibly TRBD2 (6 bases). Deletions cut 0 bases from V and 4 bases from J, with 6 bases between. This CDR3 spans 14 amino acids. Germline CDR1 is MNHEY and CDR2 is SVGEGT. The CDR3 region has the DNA TGTGCCAGCAGTTACTCGCGGGGCACCGGGGAGCTGTTTTTT. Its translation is CASSYSRGTGELFF.

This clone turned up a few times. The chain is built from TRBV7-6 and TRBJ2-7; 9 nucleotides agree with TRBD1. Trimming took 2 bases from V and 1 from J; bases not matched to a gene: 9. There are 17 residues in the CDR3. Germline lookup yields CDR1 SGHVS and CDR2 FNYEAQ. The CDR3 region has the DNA TGTGCCAGCAGCTTACTTCCGGGACAGGGTGTTTCCTACGAGCAGTACTTC. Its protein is CASSLLPGQGVSYEQYF.

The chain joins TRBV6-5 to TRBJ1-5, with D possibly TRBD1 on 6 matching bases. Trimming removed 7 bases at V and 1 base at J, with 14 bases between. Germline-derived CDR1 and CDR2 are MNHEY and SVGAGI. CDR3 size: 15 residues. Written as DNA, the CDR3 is TGTGCCAGCAATCCTACAGGGTCAAGCAATCAGCCCCAGCATTTT. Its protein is CASNPTGSSNQPQHF.

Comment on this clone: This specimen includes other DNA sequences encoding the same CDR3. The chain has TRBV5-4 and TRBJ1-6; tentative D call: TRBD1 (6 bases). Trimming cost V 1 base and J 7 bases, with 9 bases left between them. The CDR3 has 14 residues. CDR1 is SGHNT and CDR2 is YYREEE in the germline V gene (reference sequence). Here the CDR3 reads CASSLSGANSPLHF. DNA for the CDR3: TGTGCCAGCAGCTTGTCAGGGGCGAATTCACCCCTCCACTTT. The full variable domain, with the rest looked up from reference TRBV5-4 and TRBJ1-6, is ETGVTQSPTHLIKTRGQQVTLRCSSQSGHNTVSWYQQALGQGPQFIFQYYREEENGRGNFPPRFSGLQFPNYSSELNVNALELDDSALYLCASSLSGANSPLHFGNGTRLTVT.

The CDR3 loop reads CSVIRMNTEAFF. In DNA, the CDR3 is TGCAGCGTTATCAGGATGAACACTGAAGCTTTCTTT. This chain uses TRBV29-1 with TRBJ1-1; the D is unclear. Germline values: CDR1 SQVTM, CDR2 ANQGSEA. V lost 5 bases and J lost 0, with 7 bases in between. The CDR3 is 12 amino acids. Full variable domain (missing parts from reference TRBV29-1 and TRBJ1-1): SAVISQKPSRDICQRGTSLTIQCQVDSQVTMMFWYRQQPGQSLTLIATANQGSEATYESGFVIDKFPISRPNLTFSTLTVSNMSPEDSSIYLCSVIRMNTEAFFGQGTRLTVV.